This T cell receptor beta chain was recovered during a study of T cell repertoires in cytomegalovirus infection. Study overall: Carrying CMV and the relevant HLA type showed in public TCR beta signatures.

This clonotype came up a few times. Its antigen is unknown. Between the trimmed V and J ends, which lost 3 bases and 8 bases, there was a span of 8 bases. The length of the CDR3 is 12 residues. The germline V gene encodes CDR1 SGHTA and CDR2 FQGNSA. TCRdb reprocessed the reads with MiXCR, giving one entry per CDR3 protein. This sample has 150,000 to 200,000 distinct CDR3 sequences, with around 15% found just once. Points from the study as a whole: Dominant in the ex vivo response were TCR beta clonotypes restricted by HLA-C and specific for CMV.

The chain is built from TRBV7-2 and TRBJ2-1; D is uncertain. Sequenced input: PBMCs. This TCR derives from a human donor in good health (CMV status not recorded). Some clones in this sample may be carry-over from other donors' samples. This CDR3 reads CASSLSSHEQFF. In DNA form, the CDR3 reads TGTGCCAGCAGCTTGAGTAGTCATGAGCAGTTCTTC.